This T cell receptor (beta chain) was recovered during a study of blood T cell repertoires in COVID-19. Study summary: The study drew acute and convalescent COVID-19 samples from the United States, Italy and Spain. Sample material is recorded as cDNA or gDNA derived from T cells, B-cell-depleted T cells, or PBMCs.

Generated by immunoSEQ multiplex PCR, the TCRdb table keeps only in-frame clones and is missing some. The sample records roughly 200,000 clones, roughly 77% being singletons. The CDR3 is made up of 15 amino acids. Germline V gene data show CDR1 as SGHAT and CDR2 as FQNNGV. Regarding this clone: One junction end disagrees with the germline gene, perhaps due to a read error.

Those enrolled in Seattle joined during active infection and were followed longitudinally afterward. Sequencing was carried out using peripheral blood. The TCR sequence derives from a woman aged 40 to 50 with COVID-19, enrolled during active disease. The V call is TRBV11-2, the J call TRBJ1-1, with TRBD1 matching over 10 bases. The CDR3 protein is CASSLDRGPNTEAFF. For the CDR3, the DNA is TGTGCCAGCAGCCTAGACAGGGGGCCGAACACTGAAGCTTTCTTT.